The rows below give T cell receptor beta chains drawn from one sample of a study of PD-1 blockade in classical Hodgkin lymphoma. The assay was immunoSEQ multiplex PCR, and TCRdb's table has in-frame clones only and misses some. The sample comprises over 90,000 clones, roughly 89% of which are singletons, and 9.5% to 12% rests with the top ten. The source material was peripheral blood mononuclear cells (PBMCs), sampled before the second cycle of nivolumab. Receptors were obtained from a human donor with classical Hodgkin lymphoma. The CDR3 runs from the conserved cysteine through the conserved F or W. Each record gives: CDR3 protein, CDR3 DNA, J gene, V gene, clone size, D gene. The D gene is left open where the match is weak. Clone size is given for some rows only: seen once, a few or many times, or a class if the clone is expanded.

CDR3 protein: CASSVAGDGSYEQYF; CDR3 DNA: TGTGCCAGCAGCGTAGCCGGGGACGGATCCTACGAGCAGTACTTC; J gene: TRBJ2-7; V gene: TRBV9; clone size: NA; D gene: NA
CDR3 protein: CASSSWGGAGTDTQYF; CDR3 DNA: TGTGCCAGCAGCTCCTGGGGAGGGGCCGGCACAGATACGCAGTATTTT; J gene: TRBJ2-3; V gene: TRBV13; clone size: NA; D gene: TRBD2
CDR3 protein: CASSLAETENEKLFF; CDR3 DNA: TGTGCCAGCAGCTTAGCCGAGACCGAGAATGAAAAACTGTTTTTT; J gene: TRBJ1-4; V gene: TRBV7-9; clone size: NA; D gene: NA
CDR3 protein: CASSLGTGVGEAFF; CDR3 DNA: TGCGCCAGCAGTCTGGGGACAGGGGTTGGTGAAGCTTTCTTT; J gene: TRBJ1-1; V gene: TRBV5-1; clone size: NA; D gene: TRBD1
CDR3 protein: CASSPGSSYEQYF; CDR3 DNA: TGTGCCAGCAGCCCGGGTAGCTCCTACGAGCAGTACTTC; J gene: TRBJ2-7; V gene: TRBV5-5; clone size: NA; D gene: NA
CDR3 protein: CASSPGTDTGELFF; CDR3 DNA: TGTGCCAGCAGCCCCGGGACGGATACCGGGGAGCTGTTTTTT; J gene: TRBJ2-2; V gene: TRBV7-3; clone size: NA; D gene: NA
CDR3 protein: CASSSPGRGLNTEAFF; CDR3 DNA: TGTGCTAGCAGCTCCCCCGGGCGGGGGCTGAACACTGAAGCTTTCTTT; J gene: TRBJ1-1; V gene: TRBV7-7; clone size: NA; D gene: NA
CDR3 protein: CASSLVRGANEQFF; CDR3 DNA: TGTGCCAGCAGCTTAGTTCGGGGAGCCAATGAGCAGTTCTTC; J gene: TRBJ2-1; V gene: TRBV7-8; clone size: NA; D gene: NA
CDR3 protein: CASRPYSNQPQHF; CDR3 DNA: TGTGCCAGCAGACCGTATAGCAATCAGCCCCAGCATTTT; J gene: TRBJ1-5; V gene: TRBV28; clone size: NA; D gene: NA
CDR3 protein: CSVIAGTTYTDTQYF; CDR3 DNA: TGCAGCGTTATAGCTGGGACAACCTACACAGATACGCAGTATTTT; J gene: TRBJ2-3; V gene: TRBV29-1; clone size: NA; D gene: NA
CDR3 protein: CASSSTGRDTQYF; CDR3 DNA: TGTGCCAGCAGCTCTACAGGGAGGGATACGCAGTATTTT; J gene: TRBJ2-3; V gene: TRBV11-2; clone size: NA; D gene: NA
CDR3 protein: CASSETQGADQPQHF; CDR3 DNA: TGTGCCAGCAGTGAAACCCAGGGGGCAGATCAGCCCCAGCATTTT; J gene: TRBJ1-5; V gene: TRBV6-1; clone size: few; D gene: TRBD1
CDR3 protein: CASSPGGPNTGELFF; CDR3 DNA: TGCGCCAGCAGTCCAGGGGGCCCGAACACCGGGGAGCTGTTTTTT; J gene: TRBJ2-2; V gene: TRBV10-1; clone size: NA; D gene: TRBD1
CDR3 protein: CASSPRAGVSTGELFF; CDR3 DNA: TGTGCCAGCAGCCCCCGAGCGGGAGTAAGCACCGGGGAGCTGTTTTTT; J gene: TRBJ2-2; V gene: TRBV25-1; clone size: once; D gene: TRBD2
CDR3 protein: CASSIRLWRVNEQFF; CDR3 DNA: TGTGCCAGTAGTATAAGGCTCTGGCGGGTCAATGAGCAGTTCTTC; J gene: TRBJ2-1; V gene: TRBV19; clone size: NA; D gene: NA
CDR3 protein: CASSSGLAGVYQETQYF; CDR3 DNA: TGCGCCAGCAGCTCCGGACTAGCGGGGGTGTACCAAGAGACCCAGTACTTC; J gene: TRBJ2-5; V gene: TRBV5-1; clone size: NA; D gene: TRBD2
CDR3 protein: CASSLEPGTRVGDSGNTIYF; CDR3 DNA: TGCGCCAGCAGCTTGGAGCCGGGGACAAGGGTTGGGGACTCTGGAAACACCATATATTTT; J gene: TRBJ1-3; V gene: TRBV5-1; clone size: NA; D gene: NA
CDR3 protein: CASSVVDGVGTEAFF; CDR3 DNA: TGTGCCAGCAGCGTAGTAGATGGGGTGGGCACTGAAGCTTTCTTT; J gene: TRBJ1-1; V gene: TRBV9; clone size: NA; D gene: NA
CDR3 protein: CASSWDNEQFF; CDR3 DNA: TGTGCCAGCAGCTGGGACAATGAGCAGTTCTTC; J gene: TRBJ2-1; V gene: TRBV5-6; clone size: few; D gene: NA
CDR3 protein: CASSVGGNRYEQYF; CDR3 DNA: TGTGCCAGCAGCGTAGGGGGGAACAGGTACGAGCAGTACTTC; J gene: TRBJ2-7; V gene: TRBV9; clone size: NA; D gene: NA
CDR3 protein: CASSWGDVYEQYF; CDR3 DNA: TGTGCCAGCAGCTGGGGGGATGTCTACGAGCAGTACTTC; J gene: TRBJ2-7; V gene: TRBV11-2; clone size: NA; D gene: NA
CDR3 protein: CASSDSGQVNTEAFF; CDR3 DNA: TGCGCCAGCAGCGACTCGGGACAGGTGAACACTGAAGCTTTCTTT; J gene: TRBJ1-1; V gene: TRBV5-1; clone size: NA; D gene: TRBD1
CDR3 protein: CASSLRSSADTQYF; CDR3 DNA: TGCGCCAGCAGCTTGCGGTCATCGGCAGATACGCAGTATTTT; J gene: TRBJ2-3; V gene: TRBV5-1; clone size: NA; D gene: NA
CDR3 protein: CASSLDRFSGGADTQYF; CDR3 DNA: TGTGCCAGCAGCTTAGATAGGTTTAGCGGGGGTGCGGATACGCAGTATTTT; J gene: TRBJ2-3; V gene: TRBV11-2; clone size: NA; D gene: TRBD2
CDR3 protein: CASSKSNRPLAAFF; CDR3 DNA: TGTGCCAGCAGCAAATCAAACAGGCCTCTCGCGGCTTTCTTT; J gene: TRBJ1-1; V gene: TRBV21-1; clone size: NA; D gene: NA
CDR3 protein: CASSVRGDSTDTQYF; CDR3 DNA: TGTGCCAGCAGCGTAAGGGGAGATAGCACAGATACGCAGTATTTT; J gene: TRBJ2-3; V gene: TRBV9; clone size: NA; D gene: NA
CDR3 protein: CAAGDRDYGYTF; CDR3 DNA: TGTGCCGCGGGGGACAGGGACTATGGCTACACCTTC; J gene: TRBJ1-2; V gene: TRBV21-1; clone size: NA; D gene: NA
CDR3 protein: CASSNPGQGYNEQFF; CDR3 DNA: TGTGCCAGCAGCAATCCGGGACAGGGCTACAATGAGCAGTTCTTC; J gene: TRBJ2-1; V gene: TRBV7-9; clone size: NA; D gene: TRBD1
CDR3 protein: CASSVWGLAGGTDTQYF; CDR3 DNA: TGTGCCAGCAGCGTATGGGGACTAGCGGGGGGCACAGATACGCAGTATTTT; J gene: TRBJ2-3; V gene: TRBV9; clone size: NA; D gene: TRBD2
CDR3 protein: CASSFGGRGPYEQYF; CDR3 DNA: TGTGCCAGCAGCTTCGGGGGCCGCGGCCCCTACGAGCAGTACTTC; J gene: TRBJ2-7; V gene: TRBV11-2; clone size: NA; D gene: NA
CDR3 protein: CASSTTGDSPLHF; CDR3 DNA: TGTGCCAGCAGTACTACAGGAGATTCACCCCTCCACTTT; J gene: TRBJ1-6; V gene: TRBV27; clone size: NA; D gene: NA
CDR3 protein: CASSIFTSGEETQYF; CDR3 DNA: TGTGCCAGTAGTATATTTACTAGCGGAGAAGAGACCCAGTACTTC; J gene: TRBJ2-5; V gene: TRBV19; clone size: NA; D gene: TRBD2
CDR3 protein: CASSPGRPNTGELFF; CDR3 DNA: TGTGCCAGCAGCCCCGGTAGGCCGAACACCGGGGAGCTGTTTTTT; J gene: TRBJ2-2; V gene: TRBV6-5; clone size: NA; D gene: NA
CDR3 protein: CASRIQGVSEAFF; CDR3 DNA: TGTGCCAGCAGGATACAGGGGGTCTCTGAAGCTTTCTTT; J gene: TRBJ1-1; V gene: TRBV25-1; clone size: NA; D gene: TRBD1
CDR3 protein: CASSYASGVARALHF; CDR3 DNA: TGTGCCAGCAGTTACGCCTCGGGGGTCGCCCGGGCCCTCCACTTT; J gene: TRBJ1-6; V gene: TRBV6-5; clone size: once; D gene: NA
CDR3 protein: CASSLNRGDTGELFF; CDR3 DNA: TGTGCCAGCAGCTTGAATAGGGGTGACACCGGGGAGCTGTTTTTT; J gene: TRBJ2-2; V gene: TRBV7-9; clone size: once; D gene: NA
CDR3 protein: CASSRLAGESYEQYF; CDR3 DNA: TGTGCCAGCAGTAGACTAGCGGGAGAGTCCTACGAGCAGTACTTC; J gene: TRBJ2-7; V gene: TRBV2; clone size: NA; D gene: TRBD2
CDR3 protein: CAISESGEGYQPQHF; CDR3 DNA: TGTGCCATCAGTGAGTCGGGGGAAGGGTATCAGCCCCAGCATTTT; J gene: TRBJ1-5; V gene: TRBV10-3; clone size: NA; D gene: NA
CDR3 protein: CASRDPLNEQFF; CDR3 DNA: TGTGCCAGCAGGGACCCACTCAATGAGCAGTTCTTC; J gene: TRBJ2-1; V gene: TRBV6-5; clone size: NA; D gene: NA
CDR3 protein: CASSPGTYEQYF; CDR3 DNA: TGTGCCAGCTCACCCGGGACCTACGAGCAGTACTTC; J gene: TRBJ2-7; V gene: TRBV18; clone size: many; D gene: NA
CDR3 protein: CSTFVDNEQFF; CDR3 DNA: TGCAGCACCTTCGTCGACAATGAGCAGTTCTTC; J gene: TRBJ2-1; V gene: TRBV29-1; clone size: once; D gene: NA
CDR3 protein: CAINSGQDYEQYF; CDR3 DNA: TGTGCCATCAATAGCGGACAAGACTACGAGCAGTACTTC; J gene: TRBJ2-7; V gene: TRBV10-3; clone size: NA; D gene: NA
CDR3 protein: CASSLGYSMPLYEQYF; CDR3 DNA: TGCGCCAGCAGCTTAGGCTATTCAATGCCTCTCTACGAGCAGTACTTC; J gene: TRBJ2-7; V gene: TRBV5-1; clone size: NA; D gene: NA
CDR3 protein: CASSQGSLETQYF; CDR3 DNA: TGCGCCAGCAGCCAAGGTAGCCTGGAGACCCAGTACTTC; J gene: TRBJ2-5; V gene: TRBV4-1; clone size: NA; D gene: NA
CDR3 protein: CASSRRLAGSGANVLTF; CDR3 DNA: TGTGCCAGCAGCCGTAGACTAGCGGGATCTGGGGCCAACGTCCTGACTTTC; J gene: TRBJ2-6; V gene: TRBV7-9; clone size: NA; D gene: TRBD2
CDR3 protein: CASSIDRDYEQYF; CDR3 DNA: TGTGCCAGCAGTATAGACAGGGACTACGAGCAGTACTTC; J gene: TRBJ2-7; V gene: TRBV2; clone size: NA; D gene: TRBD1
CDR3 protein: CASSVAGGQADYEQYF; CDR3 DNA: TGTGCCAGCAGCGTAGCTGGGGGACAGGCGGACTACGAGCAGTACTTC; J gene: TRBJ2-7; V gene: TRBV13; clone size: NA; D gene: TRBD1
CDR3 protein: CASSNSLLNTIYF; CDR3 DNA: TGTGCCAGCAGCAACAGCTTACTAAACACCATATATTTT; J gene: TRBJ1-3; V gene: TRBV28; clone size: NA; D gene: NA
CDR3 protein: CASTLQGNYGYTF; CDR3 DNA: TGTGCCAGTACCTTACAGGGCAACTATGGCTACACCTTC; J gene: TRBJ1-2; V gene: TRBV28; clone size: NA; D gene: NA
CDR3 protein: CASRAPRGQGPDTQYF; CDR3 DNA: TGTGCCAGCAGAGCCCCCCGTGGACAGGGGCCAGATACGCAGTATTTT; J gene: TRBJ2-3; V gene: TRBV27; clone size: NA; D gene: TRBD1
CDR3 protein: CASSLDRETEAFF; CDR3 DNA: TGTGCCAGCAGCCTAGACAGGGAGACTGAAGCTTTCTTT; J gene: TRBJ1-1; V gene: TRBV7-7; clone size: NA; D gene: TRBD1
CDR3 protein: CASSAPGTGANVLTF; CDR3 DNA: TGTGCCAGCAGTGCCCCCGGGACTGGGGCCAACGTCCTGACTTTC; J gene: TRBJ2-6; V gene: TRBV2; clone size: NA; D gene: NA
CDR3 protein: CASSTRTTKRLETQYF; CDR3 DNA: TGTGCCAGCAGTACACGGACTACAAAGCGTTTGGAGACCCAGTACTTC; J gene: TRBJ2-5; V gene: TRBV27; clone size: NA; D gene: NA
CDR3 protein: CASSRLGGTYEQYF; CDR3 DNA: TGTGCCAGCAGTCGTCTGGGGGGGACGTACGAGCAGTACTTC; J gene: TRBJ2-7; V gene: TRBV11-2; clone size: NA; D gene: TRBD2
CDR3 protein: CASTNSGRTNEQYF; CDR3 DNA: TGTGCCAGCACAAATAGCGGGAGGACCAACGAGCAGTACTTC; J gene: TRBJ2-7; V gene: TRBV27; clone size: NA; D gene: TRBD2